This TCR beta chain was sequenced for a study of EBV T-cell therapy then PD-1 blockade in nasopharyngeal carcinoma. A note on this clone: Its antigen is unknown.

CDR1 and CDR2 (germline): SGDLS, YYNGEE. V was pared by 0 bases and J by 3 bases, with 12 bases between. There are 15 residues in the CDR3. The time point denotes: 266 days after commencement of treatment, after nivolumab therapy. Treatment indicated: AdE1-LMPpoly-expanded autologous EBV-specific T-cell therapy followed by anti-PD-1 nivolumab. Sequenced by immunoSEQ multiplex PCR; TCRdb stores in-frame clones only, minus some. The sample yields 20,000 to 25,000 clones, around 80% seen once. The chain joins TRBV9 to TRBJ2-5, with D possibly matching TRBD1 (6 bases). The sequences come from CD8+ T cells from blood, collected around day 240 from a patient whose treatment included autologous EBV-specific T cells and nivolumab. The clonotype comes from a man aged 40-55 years with nasopharyngeal carcinoma. The CDR3 here is CASSVDGTPEETQYF. CDR3 sequence (DNA): TGTGCCAGCAGCGTAGACGGGACACCAGAAGAGACCCAGTACTTC.